One sample yielded the 10 T cell receptor beta chains listed below, sequenced in a study of cytomegalovirus exposure and HLA in healthy donors. PCR involved 60 Vbeta and 13 Jbeta primers. TCRdb keeps only in-frame clones here, not all; method: immunoSEQ multiplex PCR. The profile covers 130,000 or so clones, with more than 60% appearing a single time and 6.5% taken by the ten largest. The sample comprised PBMCs. These receptors all stem from a woman aged 55-70 years in good health and CMV-seronegative.

The chain employs TRBV15 and TRBJ1-6; 7 bases line up with TRBD1. V lost 5 bases to trimming and J lost 7 bases; unmatched junction nucleotides: 8. CDR3 size: 15 residues. Germline V gene sequence: CDR1 LNHNV, CDR2 YYDKDF (reference sequence). Written as DNA, the CDR3 is TGTGCCACCAGCGCCTCGCGACAGGGCAATTCACCCCTCCACTTT. It yields the protein CATSASRQGNSPLHF.

The gene calls are TRBV7-8 and TRBJ2-1; 13 bases are a match to TRBD2. The junction had 12 bases not matched to a gene; V was cut back by 3 bases and J by 7 bases. The length of the CDR3 is 18 residues. Germline loops: CDR1 SGHVS, CDR2 FQNEAQ. The CDR3 DNA follows: TGTGCCAGCAGCTTGGGGACAATACTAGCGGGGGGGCGTAATGAGCAGTTCTTC. This sequence encodes CASSLGTILAGGRNEQFF.

This clone was counted between two and nine times. CDR3 residues: CASSLGQGENTEAFF. CDR3 DNA: TGTGCCAGCAGCCTCGGACAGGGCGAGAACACTGAAGCTTTCTTT. The chain links TRBV4-2 to TRBJ1-1, with 8 bases lining up with TRBD1. CDR3 size: 15 residues. The germline CDR1 and CDR2 sequences are LGHNA and YNFKEQ. Losses at the gene ends were 4 bases for V and 1 base for J; bases not matched to a gene: 5.

This clone occurred a few times. The gene calls are TRBV2 and TRBJ2-7; TRBD2 might be the D (5 bases). V was trimmed by 4 bases and J by 1 base, leaving 17 bases between them. CDR3 length: 16 residues. CDR1 and CDR2 (germline): SNHLY, FYNNEI. The CDR3 DNA sequence: TGTGCCAGCAGTGCGAAGAGGCGGGCAGGATCCTACGAGCAGTACTTC. It translates to CASSAKRRAGSYEQYF.

The J gene is TRBJ2-1, the V gene TRBV11-3, with D unclear. V was pared by 5 bases and J by 9 bases, with 11 bases between. CDR3 length: 12 amino acids. The germline gives CDR1 SGHNT, CDR2 YENEEA. The CDR3 bases are TGTGCCAGCAGCCACAACGGGTTTGAGCAGTTCTTC. Protein product: CASSHNGFEQFF.

The chain is built from TRBV12-5 and TRBJ1-1, with TRBD1 identical over 9 bases. This CDR3 has 14 amino acids. CDR1 is LGHNT, CDR2 FRNRAP, per germline. Trimming removed 7 bases from V and 8 bases from J; junction bases left unmatched: 11. DNA of the CDR3: TGTGCTAGTGCCTCCGGGACAGGGAGATACGAAGCTTTCTTT. Translating it yields CASASGTGRYEAFF. Full variable domain (rest looked up from reference TRBV12-5 and TRBJ1-1): DARVTQTPRHKVTEMGQEVTMRCQPILGHNTVFWYRQTMMQGLELLAYFRNRAPLDDSGMPKDRFSAEMPDATLATLKIQPSEPRDSAVYFCASASGTGRYEAFFGQGTRLTVV.

This chain connects TRBV5-4 to TRBJ2-3; D might be TRBD2 (7 bases). There are 16 residues in the CDR3. The V gene's germline CDR1 is SGHNT and CDR2 YYREEE (reference sequence). V was shortened by 4 bases and J by 1 base, with 16 bases between the two germline ends. CDR3 sequence: CASSPLGGGGTDTQYF. CDR3 coding DNA: TGTGCCAGCAGCCCCCTCGGAGGGGGGGGCACAGATACGCAGTATTTT.

V and J are TRBV5-5 and TRBJ1-2, with 7 bases lining up with TRBD1. Per germline, CDR1 SGHKS and CDR2 YYEKEE (reference sequence). V lost 4 bases and J lost 4; bases outside the gene matches: 10. There are 15 residues in the CDR3. The CDR3 nucleotides are TGTGCCAGCAGCATAAAACCGGGACAGATCTATGGCTACACCTTC. Protein sequence: CASSIKPGQIYGYTF. The full variable domain, with the rest looked up from reference TRBV5-5 and TRBJ1-2, is DAGVTQSPTHLIKTRGQQVTLRCSPISGHKSVSWYQQVLGQGPQFIFQYYEKEERGRGNFPDRFSARQFPNYSSELNVNALLLGDSALYLCASSIKPGQIYGYTFGSGTRLTVV.

This clone was found a few times. The chain joins TRBV6-5 to TRBJ1-1, with 9 bases fitting TRBD1. Per the germline V gene, CDR1 is MNHEY and CDR2 is SVGAGI. With 5 bases clipped from V and 12 bases from J, the junction kept 4 bases outside the gene matches. This CDR3 has 11 residues. CDR3 region: CASSRTGVTFF. DNA for the CDR3: TGTGCCAGCAGTAGGACAGGGGTAACTTTCTTT.

The J gene is TRBJ2-2, the V gene TRBV11-3; possibly TRBD1 for D (6 bases). The CDR3 is 14 residues long. Trimming removed 9 bases from V and 0 bases from J, with 11 bases in between. The V gene's germline CDR1 is SGHNT and CDR2 YENEEA. CDR3 loop: CASSRTANTGELFF. The CDR3 DNA reads as TGTGCCAGTAGCAGGACAGCGAACACCGGGGAGCTGTTTTTT. Based on the CDR3 plus reference TRBV11-3 and TRBJ2-2, the full variable domain is EAGVVQSPRYKIIEKKQPVAFWCNPISGHNTLYWYLQNLGQGPELLIRYENEEAVDDSQLPKDRFSAERLKGVDSTLKIQPAELGDSAVYLCASSRTANTGELFFGEGSRLTVL.